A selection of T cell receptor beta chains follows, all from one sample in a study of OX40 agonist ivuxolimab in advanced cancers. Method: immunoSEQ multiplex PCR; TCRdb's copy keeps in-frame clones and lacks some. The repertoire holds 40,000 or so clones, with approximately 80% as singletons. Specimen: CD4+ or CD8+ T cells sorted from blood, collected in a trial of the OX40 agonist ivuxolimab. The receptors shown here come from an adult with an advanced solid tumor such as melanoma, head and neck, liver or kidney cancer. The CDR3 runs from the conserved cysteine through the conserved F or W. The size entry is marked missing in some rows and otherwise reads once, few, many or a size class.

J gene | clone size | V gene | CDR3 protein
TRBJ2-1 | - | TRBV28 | CASSPTSGRMREQFF
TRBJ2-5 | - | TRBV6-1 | CASSESSRGETQYF
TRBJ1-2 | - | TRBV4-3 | CASSQERAGSNTYTF
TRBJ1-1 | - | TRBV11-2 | CASSLTGAGTEAFF
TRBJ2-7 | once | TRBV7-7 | CASSPQGGGEGQYF
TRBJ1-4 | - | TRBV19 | CASSMAGMINEKLFF
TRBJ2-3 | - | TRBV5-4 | CASSLGPEGSTDTQYF
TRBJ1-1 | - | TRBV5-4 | CASSSYGEAFF
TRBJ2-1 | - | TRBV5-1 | CASSRSGGRNEQFF
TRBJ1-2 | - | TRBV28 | CASSTGPPVGYTF
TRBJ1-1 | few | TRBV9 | CARARRAHGEVEAFF
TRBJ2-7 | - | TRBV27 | CASSLSSGGEQYF
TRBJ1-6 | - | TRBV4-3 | CASSQEWQGAGSPLHF
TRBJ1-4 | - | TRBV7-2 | CASSLGFWEKLFF
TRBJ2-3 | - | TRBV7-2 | CASSLESLAGQYF
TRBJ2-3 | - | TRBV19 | CASSGGRRDTQYF
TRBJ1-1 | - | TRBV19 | CASSSTRTGGFGAFF
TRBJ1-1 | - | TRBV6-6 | CASSRHQQGRTEAFF
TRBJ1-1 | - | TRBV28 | CASSLRYTEAFF
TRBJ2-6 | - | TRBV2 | CASSPSGRGSTGANVLTF
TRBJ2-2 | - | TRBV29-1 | CSVDRDGTGELFF
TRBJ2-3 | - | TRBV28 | CASSLSTGTTQDTQYF
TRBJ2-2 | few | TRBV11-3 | CASSLFAPGANTGELFF
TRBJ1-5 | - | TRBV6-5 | CASSSTGTGSNQPQHF
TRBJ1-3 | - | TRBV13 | CASSLARTGDLSSGNTIYF
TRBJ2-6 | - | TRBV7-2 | CASSPRAETLSSGANVLTF
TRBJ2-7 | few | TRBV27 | CASSPREGHYEQYF
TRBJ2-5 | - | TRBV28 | CASSALGTPGETQYF
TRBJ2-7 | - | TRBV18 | CASSPIGTGDSINYF
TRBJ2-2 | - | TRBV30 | CAWSYAPGELFF
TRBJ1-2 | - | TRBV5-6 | CASRQGTRGEGYTF
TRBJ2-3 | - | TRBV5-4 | CASSLSLGGGYSTDTQYF
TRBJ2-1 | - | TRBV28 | CASSQSRLGLGNEQFF
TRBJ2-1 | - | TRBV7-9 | CASSFTRLAGDNEQFF
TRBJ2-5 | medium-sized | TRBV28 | CASSLGGQETQYF
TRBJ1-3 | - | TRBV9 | CASSVVPDSGNTIYF
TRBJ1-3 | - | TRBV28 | CASSQRTRWDTSGNTIYF
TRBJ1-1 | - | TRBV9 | CASSLRWGDTEAFF
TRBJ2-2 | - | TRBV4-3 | CASSLQGQNTGELFF
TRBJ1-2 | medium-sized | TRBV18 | CASSPPTESYGYTF
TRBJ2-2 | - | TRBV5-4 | CASSTDRGQTGELFF
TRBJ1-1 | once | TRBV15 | CATSPPRGTGGLSEIEAFF
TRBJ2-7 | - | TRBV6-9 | CASSYGTGGYEQYF
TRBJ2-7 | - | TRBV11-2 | CASSTWTDSYEQYF
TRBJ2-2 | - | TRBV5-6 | CASSLLKPNTGELFF
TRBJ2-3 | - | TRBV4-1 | CASSQGGLAGAGTDTQYF
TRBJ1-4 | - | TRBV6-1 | CASIRQGLSEKLFF
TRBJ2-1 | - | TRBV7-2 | CASSPDRDQGFGSYNEQFF